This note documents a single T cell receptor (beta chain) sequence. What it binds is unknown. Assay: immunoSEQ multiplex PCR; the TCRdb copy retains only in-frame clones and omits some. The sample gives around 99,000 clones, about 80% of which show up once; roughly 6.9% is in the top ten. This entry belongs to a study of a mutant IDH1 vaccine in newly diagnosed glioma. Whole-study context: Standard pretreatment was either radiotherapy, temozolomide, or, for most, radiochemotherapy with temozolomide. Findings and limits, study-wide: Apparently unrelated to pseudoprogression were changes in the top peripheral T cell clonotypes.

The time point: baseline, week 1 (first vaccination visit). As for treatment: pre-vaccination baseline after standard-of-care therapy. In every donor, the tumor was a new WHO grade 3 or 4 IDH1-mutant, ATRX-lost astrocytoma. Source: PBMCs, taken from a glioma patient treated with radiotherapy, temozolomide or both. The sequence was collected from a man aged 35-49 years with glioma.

CDR3 sequence: CASSRQGMETQYF. The CDR3, as DNA: TGTGCCAGTAGTCGTCAGGGGATGGAGACCCAGTACTTC. V gene TRBV19 combines with J gene TRBJ2-5; D perhaps matches TRBD1 (6 bases). CDR1 and CDR2 from the germline V gene are LNHDA and SQIVND (reference sequence). Trimming took off 5 bases at V and 5 bases at J, with 12 bases between the two ends. The CDR3 is made up of 13 amino acids. Full variable domain (outside the CDR3, taken from reference TRBV19 and TRBJ2-5): DGGITQSPKYLFRKEGQNVTLSCEQNLNHDAMYWYRQDPGQGLRLIYYSQIVNDFQKGDIAEGYSVSREKKESFPLTVTSAQKNPTAFYLCASSRQGMETQYFGPGTRLLVL.